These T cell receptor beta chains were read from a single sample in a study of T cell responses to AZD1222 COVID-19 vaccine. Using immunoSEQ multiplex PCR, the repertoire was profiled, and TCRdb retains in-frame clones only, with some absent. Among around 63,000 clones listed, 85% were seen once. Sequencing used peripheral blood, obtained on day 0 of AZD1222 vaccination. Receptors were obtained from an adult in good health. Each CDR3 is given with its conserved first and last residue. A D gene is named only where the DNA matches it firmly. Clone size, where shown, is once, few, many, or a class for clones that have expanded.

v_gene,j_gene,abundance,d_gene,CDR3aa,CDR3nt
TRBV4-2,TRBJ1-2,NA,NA,CASSQTGIIQGNYGYTF,TGTGCCAGCAGCCAAACCGGGATAATACAGGGAAACTATGGCTACACCTTC
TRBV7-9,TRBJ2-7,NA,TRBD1,CASSFSLGQGPTYEQYF,TGTGCCAGCAGCTTCTCCTTAGGACAGGGGCCGACCTACGAGCAGTACTTC
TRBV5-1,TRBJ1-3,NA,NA,CASRPWQISGNTIYF,TGCGCCAGCCGACCTTGGCAGATCTCTGGAAACACCATATATTTT
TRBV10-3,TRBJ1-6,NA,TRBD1,CATEDRGALVPALHF,TGTGCCACCGAAGACAGGGGGGCGCTGGTGCCGGCCCTCCACTTT
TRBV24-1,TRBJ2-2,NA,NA,CATGRTARLGGELFF,TGTGCCACCGGAAGGACAGCCAGACTAGGGGGGGAGCTGTTTTTT
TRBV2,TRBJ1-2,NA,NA,CASRRRTQDSYGYTF,TGTGCCAGCAGGAGAAGGACGCAGGATAGCTATGGCTACACCTTC
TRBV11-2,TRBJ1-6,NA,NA,CASSSLGPPGSPLHF,TGTGCCAGCAGCTCATTGGGACCGCCTGGGTCACCCCTCCACTTT
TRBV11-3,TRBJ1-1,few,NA,CASSAGGIDTEAFF,TGTGCCAGCAGCGCCGGGGGGATAGACACTGAAGCTTTCTTT
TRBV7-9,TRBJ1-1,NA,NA,CASSSPHRGAWSTEAFF,TGTGCCAGCAGCTCCCCCCACCGGGGCGCTTGGAGCACTGAAGCTTTCTTT
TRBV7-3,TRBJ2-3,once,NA,CASSPGAERTDTQYF,TGTGCCAGCAGCCCCGGGGCCGAGCGCACAGATACGCAGTATTTT
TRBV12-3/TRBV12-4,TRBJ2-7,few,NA,CASSRQVSYEQYF,TGTGCCAGCAGCAGACAGGTATCCTACGAGCAGTACTTC
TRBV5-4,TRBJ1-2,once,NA,CASSQIRKTSDYGYTF,TGTGCCAGCAGCCAAATAAGAAAGACGAGTGACTATGGCTACACCTTC
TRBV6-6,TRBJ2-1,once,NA,CASRYGGASYNEQFF,TGTGCCAGCCGCTACGGAGGGGCCTCCTACAATGAGCAGTTCTTC
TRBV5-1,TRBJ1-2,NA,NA,CASSLVRDTNYGYTF,TGCGCCAGCAGCTTGGTCCGGGATACTAACTATGGCTACACCTTC
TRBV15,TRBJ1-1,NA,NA,CATSATGRNTEAFF,TGTGCCACCAGCGCCACAGGCCGGAACACTGAAGCTTTCTTT
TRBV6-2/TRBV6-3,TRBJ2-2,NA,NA,CASSYPSTSRNTGELFF,TGTGCCAGCAGTTACCCATCGACTAGTAGGAACACCGGGGAGCTGTTTTTT
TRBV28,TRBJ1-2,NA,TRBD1,CASSFLDRVYGYTF,TGTGCCAGCAGTTTCTTGGACAGGGTTTATGGCTACACCTTC
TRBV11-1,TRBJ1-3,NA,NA,CASSFRRADTGNTIYF,TGTGCCAGCAGCTTCCGAAGGGCCGACACTGGAAACACCATATATTTT
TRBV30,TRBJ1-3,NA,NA,CAWSSTGLSGNTIYF,TGTGCCTGGAGTTCGACAGGCCTCTCTGGAAACACCATATATTTT
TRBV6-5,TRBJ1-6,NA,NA,CASSQMYNSPLHF,TGTGCCAGCAGCCAGATGTATAATTCACCCCTCCACTTT
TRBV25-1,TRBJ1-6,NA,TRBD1,CASSNRGPLNSPLHF,TGTGCCAGCAGCAACAGGGGGCCGTTAAATTCACCCCTCCACTTT
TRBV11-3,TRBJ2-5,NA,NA,CASSLVSGTQYF,TGTGCCAGCAGCTTAGTGAGTGGGACCCAGTACTTC
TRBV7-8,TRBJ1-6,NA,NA,CASSLETGTPTSPLHF,TGTGCCAGCAGCCTAGAGACCGGGACCCCCACGTCACCCCTCCACTTT
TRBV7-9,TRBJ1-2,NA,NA,CASRGTGDSSFGYTF,TGTGCCAGCCGGGGGACGGGGGATTCTTCCTTCGGCTACACCTTC
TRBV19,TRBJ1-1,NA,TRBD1,CGTGGIFEAFF,TGTGGTACAGGGGGGATCTTCGAAGCTTTCTTT
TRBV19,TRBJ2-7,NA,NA,CASSILPSYEQYF,TGTGCCAGTAGTATCCTCCCTTCCTACGAGCAGTACTTC
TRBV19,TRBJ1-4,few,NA,CASTSNSLNEKLFF,TGTGCCAGTACTTCGAACTCACTTAATGAAAAACTGTTTTTT
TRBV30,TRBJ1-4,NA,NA,CAWSLNEKLFF,TGTGCCTGGAGCCTAAATGAAAAACTGTTTTTT
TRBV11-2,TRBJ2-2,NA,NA,CASSFRRAGTGELFF,TGTGCCAGCAGCTTTCGCAGGGCGGGCACCGGGGAGCTGTTTTTT
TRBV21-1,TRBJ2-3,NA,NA,CASTRRGAGDTQYF,TGTGCCAGCACCCGGCGGGGGGCGGGCGATACGCAGTATTTT
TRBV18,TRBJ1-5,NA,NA,CASSPTGNRNQPQHF,TGTGCCAGCTCACCCACAGGGAATCGCAATCAGCCCCAGCATTTT
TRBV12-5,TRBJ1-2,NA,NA,CASGNYGYTF,TGTGCTAGTGGAAACTATGGCTACACCTTC
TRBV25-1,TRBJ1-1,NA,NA,CASRIGHDTEAFF,TGTGCCAGCAGGATCGGACACGACACTGAAGCTTTCTTT
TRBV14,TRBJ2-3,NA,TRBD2,CASSKLAGGPIGTDTQYF,TGTGCCAGCAGCAAACTAGCGGGGGGGCCTATTGGAACAGATACGCAGTATTTT
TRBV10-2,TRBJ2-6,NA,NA,CASEETGRGVGANVLTF,TGCGCCAGCGAGGAGACAGGACGAGGTGTTGGGGCCAACGTCCTGACTTTC
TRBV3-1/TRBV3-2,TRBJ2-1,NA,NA,CASSRGASQNEQFF,TGTGCCAGCAGCCGAGGAGCTAGCCAAAATGAGCAGTTCTTC
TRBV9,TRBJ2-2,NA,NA,CASSVGRLNTGELFF,TGTGCCAGCAGCGTAGGGCGGCTGAACACCGGGGAGCTGTTTTTT
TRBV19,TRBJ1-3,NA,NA,CASRGTTLFNTIYF,TGTGCCAGTAGGGGGACCACCTTGTTTAACACCATATATTTT
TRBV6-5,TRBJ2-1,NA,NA,CASRSARKQFF,TGTGCCAGCAGGTCGGCCCGGAAGCAGTTCTTC
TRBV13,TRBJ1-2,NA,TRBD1,CASSRTGINYGYTF,TGTGCCAGCAGCAGGACAGGGATTAACTATGGCTACACCTTC
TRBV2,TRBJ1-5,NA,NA,CASSPDYSNQPQHF,TGTGCCAGCAGTCCAGATTATAGCAATCAGCCCCAGCATTTT
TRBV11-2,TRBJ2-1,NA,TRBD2,CASSPLAGGPNEQFF,TGTGCCAGCAGCCCATTAGCGGGGGGGCCGAATGAGCAGTTCTTC
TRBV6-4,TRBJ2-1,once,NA,CASSDTHGPGEQFF,TGTGCCAGCAGTGATACTCACGGGCCAGGTGAGCAGTTCTTC
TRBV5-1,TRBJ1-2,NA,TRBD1,CASSIYGQVANGYTF,TGCGCCAGCAGCATATACGGACAGGTTGCTAATGGCTACACCTTC
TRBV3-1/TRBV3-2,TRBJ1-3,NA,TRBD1,CASSQALPGQGGNTIYF,TGTGCCAGCAGCCAGGCCTTGCCGGGACAGGGTGGAAACACCATATATTTT
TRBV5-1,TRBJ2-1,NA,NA,CASSLVLNEQFF,TGCGCCAGCAGCTTGGTTCTGAATGAGCAGTTCTTC
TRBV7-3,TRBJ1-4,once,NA,CVQKRQCEKLFF,TGTGTTCAAAAGAGACAGTGTGAAAAACTGTTTTTT
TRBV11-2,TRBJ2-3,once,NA,CASSSPPAHTQYF,TGTGCCAGCAGCTCCCCTCCGGCCCATACGCAGTATTTT
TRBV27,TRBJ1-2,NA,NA,CASSFGRNYGYTF,TGTGCCAGCAGTTTTGGGCGGAACTATGGCTACACCTTC
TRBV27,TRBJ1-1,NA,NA,CASSPMGAWIDTEAFF,TGTGCCAGCAGTCCTATGGGTGCTTGGATAGACACTGAAGCTTTCTTT
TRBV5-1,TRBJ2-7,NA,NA,CASSLVGGLHEQYF,TGCGCCAGCAGCTTGGTCGGGGGTCTGCACGAGCAGTACTTC
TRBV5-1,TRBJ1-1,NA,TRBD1,CASSTGEGEAFF,TGCGCCAGCAGCACAGGGGAGGGAGAAGCTTTCTTT
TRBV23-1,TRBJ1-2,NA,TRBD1,CASHTRTGMDYGYTF,TGCGCCAGTCATACCCGGACAGGGATGGACTATGGCTACACCTTC
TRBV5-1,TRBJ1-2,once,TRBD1,CASSLAGTGSFGYTF,TGCGCCAGCAGCTTGGCCGGGACAGGGAGCTTTGGCTACACCTTC
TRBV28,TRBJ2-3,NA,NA,CASSLNGGTAQYF,TGTGCCAGCAGTTTAAACGGGGGGACAGCGCAGTATTTT